The 21 T cell receptor beta chains below were found in one sample sequenced in a study of blood T cell repertoires in COVID-19. Libraries were prepared by immunoSEQ multiplex PCR; TCRdb keeps only in-frame clonotypes and omits some of them. Here the sample spans about 150,000 clones, around 84% being singletons. Sequencing was done on a sample of peripheral blood. The receptors here all came from a man aged 60-69 years with COVID-19, enrolled during active disease.

The J gene is TRBJ2-2, the V gene TRBV7-2; D is possibly TRBD1 (5 bases). This CDR3 comprises 14 residues. Deletions cut 2 bases from V and 5 bases from J, with 9 bases between. Germline V gene data show CDR1 as SGHTA and CDR2 as FQGNSA. The CDR3: CASSLLQGTGELFF. DNA for the CDR3: TGTGCCAGCAGCTTATTGCAGGGTACCGGGGAGCTGTTTTTT.

The chain uses TRBV18 and TRBJ2-2; 9 nucleotides line up with TRBD1. The V segment lost 2 bases and the J segment 5 bases; nucleotides outside the gene matches: 3. The length of the CDR3 is 15 residues. CDR1 is KGHSH, CDR2 LQKENI, per germline. The CDR3 sequence: CASSPGTGLTGELFF. CDR3 DNA sequence: TGTGCCAGCTCACCAGGGACAGGGCTGACCGGGGAGCTGTTTTTT.

CDR3 region: CAIRQENQPQHF. Written as DNA, the CDR3 is TGTGCCATCCGACAGGAAAATCAGCCCCAGCATTTT. The rearrangement joins TRBV6-6 to TRBJ1-5, with D possibly being TRBD1 (6 bases). Germline CDR1 reads MNHNY; CDR2 reads SVGAGI (reference sequence). The CDR3 contains 12 residues. The germline V and J ends were trimmed by 10 bases and 4 bases, with 11 bases remaining between them.

The chain is built from TRBV5-5 and TRBJ1-1; D is unclear. The CDR3 loop spans 15 amino acids. Trimming removed 4 bases at V and 1 base at J, with 14 bases between. Germline CDR1 reads SGHKS; CDR2 reads YYEKEE (reference sequence). The CDR3 loop reads CASSPILSGNTEAFF. CDR3 DNA: TGTGCCAGCAGCCCTATCTTATCAGGGAACACTGAAGCTTTCTTT.

The J gene is TRBJ2-5, the V gene TRBV14, with no clear D. V was pared by 4 bases and J by 5 bases, with 11 bases between. This CDR3 comprises 13 residues. The germline gives CDR1 SGHDN, CDR2 FVKESK. The CDR3: CASSLRLVETQYF. The DNA for the CDR3 is TGTGCCAGCAGCCTCCGACTTGTGGAGACCCAGTACTTC. Complete variable domain (other parts from reference TRBV14 and TRBJ2-5): EAGVTQFPSHSVIEKGQTVTLRCDPISGHDNLYWYRRVMGKEIKFLLHFVKESKQDESGMPNNRFLAERTGGTYSTLKVQPAELEDSGVYFCASSLRLVETQYFGPGTRLLVL.

The V gene is TRBV7-2, the J gene TRBJ2-7; 7 bases map to TRBD2. Germline V CDR1 and CDR2: SGHTA, FQGNSA. The CDR3 covers 15 residues. The V gene end was trimmed by 1 base and the J gene end by 0 bases; junction bases not matched to a gene: 3. The DNA for the CDR3 is TGTGCCAGCAGCTTAGAAGCGGGAAGCTCCTACGAGCAGTACTTC. Residues: CASSLEAGSSYEQYF.

V usage is TRBV7-2 and J usage is TRBJ2-7; 9 nucleotides align to TRBD2. The CDR3 runs 16 residues. The V and J ends lost 1 base and 7 bases, in that order; junction bases with no gene match: 11. Germline CDR1 SGHTA, CDR2 FQGNSA. CDR3: CASSLGGAGGPGEQYF. CDR3 DNA: TGTGCCAGCAGCTTAGGTGGAGCGGGAGGCCCCGGGGAGCAGTACTTC.

The chain uses TRBV3-1 (or the pseudogene TRBV3-2) and TRBJ1-2, with 7 bases identical to TRBD1. V trimming: 0 bases; J trimming: 6 bases; junction bases outside the gene matches: 10. CDR3 length: 16 residues. CDR1 is LGHDT and CDR2 is YNNKEL in the germline V gene (reference sequence). CDR3 amino acids: CASSQEGGRDFDGYTF. The CDR3 bases are TGTGCCAGCAGCCAAGAAGGGGGCAGGGATTTTGATGGCTACACCTTC.

The chain employs TRBV19 and TRBJ1-1, with D perhaps matching TRBD1 (5 bases). Germline CDR1 reads LNHDA; CDR2 reads SQIVND (reference sequence). The ends were cut back, 5 bases at V and 0 bases at J, with 10 bases in the middle. The CDR3 has 14 residues. The CDR3 sequence: CASSQQVMNTEAFF. In DNA form, the CDR3 reads TGTGCCAGTAGTCAACAGGTAATGAACACTGAAGCTTTCTTT.

The CDR3 loop reads CASSSSLNTIYF. The CDR3 bases are TGTGCCAGTAGTTCTTCACTGAACACCATATATTTT. The chain joins TRBV19 to TRBJ1-3; the D is unclear. V dropped 5 bases and J dropped 7 bases, with 9 bases sitting between them. The CDR3 runs to 12 residues. Per germline, CDR1 LNHDA and CDR2 SQIVND (reference sequence).

The chain has TRBV28 and TRBJ2-3, with TRBD2 as a possible D gene (7 bases). The V end was cut by 3 bases, the J end by 2 bases, with 12 bases between. This CDR3 comprises 15 residues. Germline V gene sequence: CDR1 MDHEN, CDR2 SYDVKM. CDR3 coding DNA: TGTGCCAGCAGTTTGGGGAGGGGGATCACAGATACGCAGTATTTT. As protein: CASSLGRGITDTQYF.

This chain links TRBV20-1 with TRBJ1-4; TRBD1 aligns across 7 bases. Germline CDR1 DFQATT, CDR2 SNEGSKA (reference sequence). Trimming took 3 bases from V and 3 from J; bases not matched to a gene: 4. This CDR3 region has 14 residues. CDR3: CSASKGAANEKLFF. Here the CDR3 DNA reads TGCAGTGCTAGTAAGGGGGCGGCTAATGAAAAACTGTTTTTT.

V and J are TRBV2 and TRBJ2-7, with a possible D match to TRBD1 (7 bases). Trimming took 2 bases from V and 8 from J, leaving 13 bases between them. Germline-derived CDR1 and CDR2 are SNHLY and FYNNEI. The CDR3 totals 13 residues. CDR3 nucleotides: TGTGCCAGCAGTGAACAGGAGGGGGCCCAGCAGTACTTC. It is translated as CASSEQEGAQQYF.

This chain connects TRBV19 to TRBJ2-1; 10 bases are a match to TRBD2. J lost 2 bases, V lost 3 bases, and 16 bases had no gene match. The CDR3 covers 20 residues. Germline CDR1 LNHDA, CDR2 SQIVND (reference sequence). Here the CDR3 DNA reads TGTGCCAGTAGTATCCCCCCCGGAAGAAACCTAGCGGGAGCCTACAATGAGCAGTTCTTC. Translating gives CASSIPPGRNLAGAYNEQFF.

V gene TRBV24-1 combines with J gene TRBJ2-5; 10 bases are a match to TRBD2. Germline loops: CDR1 KGHDR, CDR2 SFDVKD. V trimming: 6 bases; J trimming: 4 bases; junction bases outside the gene matches: 7. The CDR3 runs 15 residues. The CDR3, as DNA: TGTGCCACCAGTCTTAGCGGGAGGCTTGGAGAGACCCAGTACTTC. Its protein product is CATSLSGRLGETQYF.

This clone was recorded once. The chain joins TRBV6-5 to TRBJ1-5, with D possibly matching TRBD1 (6 bases). V lost 6 bases and J 7 bases, leaving 10 bases between the germline ends. Germline V gene data show CDR1 as MNHEY and CDR2 as SVGAGI. The CDR3 consists of 12 residues. CDR3 bases: TGTGCCAGCAGACAGGGAGTGCAGCCCCAGCATTTT. Its translation is CASRQGVQPQHF.

The chain couples TRBV7-2 to TRBJ1-6; D is ambiguous. Germline V CDR1 and CDR2: SGHTA, FQGNSA. This CDR3 contains 14 residues. V shed 8 bases and J shed 0 bases, with 8 bases lying between them. The CDR3 loop is CASQRLSYNSPLHF. Written as DNA, the CDR3 is TGTGCCAGCCAGAGACTCTCCTATAATTCACCCCTCCACTTT.

J is TRBJ2-5 and V is TRBV5-6; 10 bases align to TRBD2. The CDR3 runs 15 residues. V shed 2 bases, J shed 2 bases, and the junction held 3 bases outside the gene matches. Per the germline V gene, CDR1 is SGHDT and CDR2 is YYEEEE. The CDR3 DNA reads TGTGCCAGCAGCTTACCGACTAGCGGGCAAGAGACCCAGTACTTC. Its protein product is CASSLPTSGQETQYF.

The V and J genes are TRBV18 and TRBJ1-1; 7 nucleotides match TRBD1. V shed 3 bases and J 4 bases; nucleotides not matched to a gene: 8. The CDR3 covers 15 residues. CDR1 is KGHSH, CDR2 LQKENI, per germline. The chain's CDR3 is CASSPLTGSGTEAFF. As DNA, the CDR3 is TGTGCCAGCTCACCTCTGACAGGGTCGGGCACTGAAGCTTTCTTT.

To note about this clone: Other DNA sequences in this sample translate to the same CDR3. The chain joins TRBV19 to TRBJ1-5; 10 bases map to TRBD1. Germline CDR1 LNHDA, CDR2 SQIVND (reference sequence). V shed 4 bases, J shed 5 bases, and the junction held 2 bases outside the gene matches. The CDR3 length is 14 residues. The CDR3 here is CASSTTGGDQPQHF. For the CDR3, the DNA is TGTGCCAGTAGTACGACAGGGGGCGATCAGCCCCAGCATTTT.

This sequence joins TRBV10-3 and TRBJ1-1; TRBD1 agrees at 8 bases. The CDR3 contains 13 residues. Germline V gene lookup returns CDR1 ENHRY and CDR2 SYGVKD. J gave up 3 bases and V 8 bases, and 5 bases lay outside the gene matches. Written as DNA, the CDR3 is TGTGCCATCTCAGGGGGCCTGGACACTGAAGCTTTCTTT. It encodes CAISGGLDTEAFF.